These 10 T cell receptor beta chains originate from one sample sequenced in a study of T cell repertoires in cytomegalovirus infection. No antigen has been identified for these receptors. From the reads, TCRdb called clonotypes with MiXCR, one entry per CDR3 protein. The table records roughly 150,000 distinct CDR3 sequences, about 20% of them present only once. The sample consisted of CD8+ T cells from cultured PBMCs, taken from culture after CMV antigen stimulation. The source of these receptors is a human donor in good health (CMV status not recorded). Some clones in this sample may be carry-over from other donors' samples.

This clonotype was observed a handful of times. V usage is TRBV9 and J usage is TRBJ1-5; tentative D call: TRBD1 (6 bases). Germline V gene lookup returns CDR1 SGDLS and CDR2 YYNGEE. V lost 0 bases, J lost 3 bases, and 13 bases lay in between. The CDR3 has 16 residues. Here the CDR3 DNA reads TGTGCCAGCAGCGTAGACGGACAGACCAACAATCAGCCCCAGCATTTT. This translates into CASSVDGQTNNQPQHF.

The chain has TRBV12-3 or TRBV12-4 and TRBJ2-5, with TRBD2 as a possible D gene (7 bases). Trimming took off 0 bases at V and 2 bases at J, with 13 bases between the two ends. This CDR3 is 16 amino acids long. CDR3: CASSLAGGTLQETQYF. The CDR3 bases are TGTGCCAGCAGTTTAGCGGGAGGGACACTTCAAGAGACCCAGTACTTC.

The gene calls are TRBV29-1 and TRBJ1-2, with D uncertain. The CDR3 totals 13 residues. CDR1 is SQVTM and CDR2 is ANQGSEA in the germline V gene. V dropped 7 bases and J dropped 0 bases, with 12 bases sitting between them. CDR3 amino acids: CSAEGRANYGYTF. The CDR3 region has the DNA TGCAGCGCGGAGGGCAGAGCTAACTATGGCTACACCTTC.

V usage is TRBV6-6 and J usage is TRBJ1-4, with a weak D call TRBD1 (6 bases). V was shortened by 2 bases and J by 5 bases, with 15 bases between the two germline ends. Germline-derived CDR1 and CDR2 are MNHNY and SVGAGI (reference sequence). This CDR3 spans 16 amino acids. CDR3 protein: CASSYLMMGANEKLFF. The DNA for the CDR3 is TGTGCCAGCAGTTACCTTATGATGGGGGCGAATGAAAAACTGTTTTTT.

The chain employs TRBV7-2 and TRBJ1-5; unclear D gene. From germline, CDR1 is SGHTA and CDR2 FQGNSA. The CDR3 sequence is 15 residues long. V shed 2 bases and J shed 2 bases, with 10 bases lying between them. The DNA of the CDR3 is TGTGCCAGCAGCTTAAATCGGCAAGGCAATCAGCCCCAGCATTTT. Its protein product is CASSLNRQGNQPQHF.

This clonotype was found a few times. The chain is built from TRBV12-3 or TRBV12-4 and TRBJ2-2; D call uncertain. Trimming took off 8 bases at V and 7 bases at J, with 8 bases between the two ends. CDR3 length: 11 amino acids. CDR3 sequence: CASGDFGELFF. The CDR3 DNA follows: TGTGCCAGCGGGGATTTCGGGGAGCTGTTTTTT.

The chain recombines TRBV7-6 with TRBJ2-7, with a tentative D call TRBD1 (6 bases). Germline V CDR1 and CDR2: SGHVS, FNYEAQ. Deletions cut 3 bases from V and 3 bases from J, with 18 bases between. The CDR3 contains 16 residues. In DNA, the CDR3 is TGTGCCAGCAGCTTCCAACAGGGACGGACCGTCTACGAGCAGTACTTC. Protein: CASSFQQGRTVYEQYF.

This chain connects TRBV6-8 to TRBJ1-1, with a tentative D call TRBD1 (6 bases). The length of the CDR3 is 11 residues. Trimming left V 6 bases short and J 11 bases short, with 13 bases between. The germline V gene encodes CDR1 MNHGY and CDR2 SAAAGT. DNA of the CDR3: TGTGCCAGCAGCTTTGACAGGACGGCTTTCTTT. Protein product: CASSFDRTAFF.

The chain uses TRBV7-9 and TRBJ2-3, with 11 bases that match TRBD2. The CDR3 runs to 17 residues. Germline V gene data show CDR1 as SEHNR and CDR2 as FQNEAQ (reference sequence). V shed 5 bases and J 0 bases; nucleotides not matched to a gene: 7. CDR3 sequence reads: CASSTSGGYPSTDTQYF. In DNA, the CDR3 is TGTGCCAGCAGCACTAGCGGGGGCTATCCAAGCACAGATACGCAGTATTTT.

V gene TRBV7-9 combines with J gene TRBJ1-2; 7 positions agree with TRBD1. The germline gives CDR1 SEHNR, CDR2 FQNEAQ (reference sequence). CDR3 length: 14 amino acids. V trimming: 3 bases; J trimming: 5 bases; junction bases outside the gene matches: 6. CDR3 nucleotides: TGTGCCAGCAGCTTGGAGGGGGCACGGTATGGCTACACCTTC. The encoded protein is CASSLEGARYGYTF.